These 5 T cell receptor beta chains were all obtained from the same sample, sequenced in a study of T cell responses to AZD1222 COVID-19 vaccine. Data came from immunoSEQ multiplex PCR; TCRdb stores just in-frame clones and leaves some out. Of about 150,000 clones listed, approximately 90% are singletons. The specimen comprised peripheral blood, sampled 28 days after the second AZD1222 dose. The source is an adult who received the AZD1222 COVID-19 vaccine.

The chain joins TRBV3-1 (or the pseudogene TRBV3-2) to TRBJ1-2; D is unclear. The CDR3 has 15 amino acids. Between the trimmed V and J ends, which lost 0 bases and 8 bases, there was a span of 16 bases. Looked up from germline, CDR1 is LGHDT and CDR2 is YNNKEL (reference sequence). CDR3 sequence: CASSQESTGGGGYTF. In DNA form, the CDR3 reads TGTGCCAGCAGCCAAGAGTCCACGGGAGGTGGCGGCTACACCTTC.

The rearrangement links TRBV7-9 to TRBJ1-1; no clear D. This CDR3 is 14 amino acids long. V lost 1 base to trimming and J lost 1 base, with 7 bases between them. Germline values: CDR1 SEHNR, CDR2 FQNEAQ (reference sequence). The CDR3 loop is CASSLVDRNTEAFF. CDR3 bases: TGTGCCAGCAGCTTAGTAGATAGGAACACTGAAGCTTTCTTT.

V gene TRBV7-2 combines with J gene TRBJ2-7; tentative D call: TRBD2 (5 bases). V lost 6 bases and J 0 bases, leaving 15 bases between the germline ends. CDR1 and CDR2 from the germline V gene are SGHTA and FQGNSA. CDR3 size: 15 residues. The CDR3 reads CASSPTGSSSYEQYF. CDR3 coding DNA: TGTGCCAGCAGTCCTACGGGGTCCAGCTCCTACGAGCAGTACTTC.

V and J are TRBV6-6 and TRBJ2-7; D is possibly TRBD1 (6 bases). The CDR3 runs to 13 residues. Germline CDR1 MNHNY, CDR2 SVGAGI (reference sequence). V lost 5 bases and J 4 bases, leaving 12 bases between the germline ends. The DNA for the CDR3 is TGTGCCAGCAGTCCCGGACAGCTTTACGAGCAGTACTTC. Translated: CASSPGQLYEQYF.

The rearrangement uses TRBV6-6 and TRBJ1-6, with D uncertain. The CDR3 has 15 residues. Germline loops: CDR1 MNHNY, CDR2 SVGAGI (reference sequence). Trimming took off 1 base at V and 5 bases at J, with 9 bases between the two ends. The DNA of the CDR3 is TGTGCCAGCAGTTACTTGGGCTGGGATAATTCACCCCTCCACTTT. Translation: CASSYLGWDNSPLHF.